These 14 T cell receptor beta chains share one sample of origin, sequenced in a study of blood T cell repertoires in COVID-19. Profiled with immunoSEQ multiplex PCR; TCRdb holds only in-frame clones, not every one. Of 200,000 to 250,000 clones in the sample, 65% to 85% were seen once. Sequencing used PBMCs or T cells enriched from blood (not recorded which). These receptors were obtained from a woman in her thirties or forties who had recovered from COVID-19.

The V and J genes are TRBV18 and TRBJ2-1; TRBD2 agrees at 8 bases. The CDR3 spans 16 residues. Looked up from germline, CDR1 is KGHSH and CDR2 is LQKENI. Trimming took 3 bases from V and 11 from J; bases not matched to a gene: 15. The CDR3 nucleotides read TGTGCCAGCTCACCTGGGGTAGCGGGGTTCGAATCTAAGCAGTTCTTC. This gives the protein CASSPGVAGFESKQFF.

The chain has TRBV6-2 or TRBV6-3 and TRBJ1-5; D might be TRBD1 (6 bases). The CDR3 is 14 amino acids. The V end was cut by 5 bases, the J end by 6 bases, with 14 bases between. Germline CDR1 and CDR2: MNHEY and SVGEGT. The CDR3 protein is CASSRTAVTQPQHF. As DNA, the CDR3 is TGTGCCAGCAGTCGGACAGCCGTAACTCAGCCCCAGCATTTT.

The V and J genes are TRBV21-1 and TRBJ2-1; the listed D gene, TRBD2, was not tested against the DNA. TRBV21-1 is labeled a pseudogene. The CDR3 loop spans 19 amino acids. The CDR3 spells CASMDRGLAGNPTYNEQFF. CDR3 bases: TGTGCCAGCATGGACCGGGGACTAGCGGGAAACCCTACCTACAATGAGCAGTTCTTC.

The V gene is TRBV5-6, the J gene TRBJ1-5, with TRBD1 as a possible D gene (5 bases). CDR1 and CDR2 (germline): SGHDT, YYEEEE. The CDR3 covers 14 residues. V was pared by 3 bases and J by 9 bases, with 16 bases between. The chain's CDR3 is CASSYGRGLLPQHF. In DNA form, the CDR3 reads TGTGCCAGCAGCTATGGTAGGGGCTTGCTGCCCCAGCATTTT.

This rearrangement joins TRBV6-5 to TRBJ1-2, with D maybe TRBD1 (5 bases). This CDR3 is built from 13 residues. V lost 2 bases and J lost 8, with 12 bases in between. Germline V lookup: CDR1 MNHEY, CDR2 SVGAGI. CDR3: CASSYSRAGGYTF. As DNA, the CDR3 is TGTGCCAGCAGTTACAGCAGGGCTGGAGGCTACACCTTC.

The rearrangement joins TRBV7-2 to TRBJ2-1; possibly TRBD2 for D (6 bases). V was shortened by 7 bases and J by 9 bases, with 19 bases between the two germline ends. The CDR3 is made up of 14 amino acids. CDR1 and CDR2 from the germline V gene are SGHTA and FQGNSA. The CDR3 nucleotides read TGTGCCAGCACCCGGGACCCCCGCGGGGTTGAGCAGTTCTTC. This sequence encodes CASTRDPRGVEQFF.

Notes on this clone: The same CDR3 can be traced to other DNA sequences in this sample. The chain uses TRBV12-3 or TRBV12-4 and TRBJ1-5, with D unclear. This CDR3 has 13 residues. The ends were cut back, 9 bases at V and 4 bases at J, with 13 bases in the middle. In DNA form, the CDR3 reads TGTGCCAGTCGGACGGGATCAAATCAGCCCCAGCATTTT. Translating gives CASRTGSNQPQHF.

The chain carries TRBV7-2 and TRBJ2-3; D may be TRBD2 (6 bases). V shed 3 bases and J shed 6 bases, with 16 bases lying between them. This CDR3 contains 15 residues. Germline lookup yields CDR1 SGHTA and CDR2 FQGNSA. The CDR3 loop reads CASSFGGPGLDTQYF. CDR3 DNA sequence: TGTGCCAGCAGCTTTGGAGGGCCCGGGTTGGATACGCAGTATTTT.

The V and J genes are TRBV29-1 and TRBJ2-3, with D possibly being TRBD1 (5 bases). The CDR3 is 14 amino acids. Germline V gives CDR1 SQVTM, CDR2 ANQGSEA. With 4 bases removed from V and 0 bases from J, the gap between germline ends came to 11 bases. CDR3: CSVVGLSSTDTQYF. In nucleotides, the CDR3 is TGCAGCGTTGTGGGGCTATCTAGCACAGATACGCAGTATTTT.

V and J are TRBV10-2 and TRBJ2-7, with TRBD1 matching over 8 bases. Germline V CDR1 and CDR2: WSHSY, SAAADI. Trimming cost V 6 bases and J 9 bases; bases outside gene matches: 16. The CDR3 is 15 residues long. Here the CDR3 DNA reads TGCGCCAGCAGCCTTTCCGGGACAGGCAGATATTCGCAGTACTTC. Translating gives CASSLSGTGRYSQYF.

Remarks on this clone: This may be a read error, as it is one base from a much larger clone. The chain links TRBV2 to TRBJ1-2; D is possibly TRBD1 (6 bases). Germline V gives CDR1 SNHLY, CDR2 FYNNEI. CDR3 length equals 12 residues. Trimming stripped 7 bases from V and 2 bases from J, with 8 bases between. This chain's CDR3 is CASTTGNYGYTF. CDR3 DNA sequence: TGTGCCAGCACTACAGGGAACTATGGCTACACCTTC. Using reference TRBV2 and TRBJ1-2 for the parts outside the CDR3, the full variable domain is EPEVTQTPSHQVTQMGQEVILRCVPISNHLYFYWYRQILGQKVEFLVSFYNNEISEKSEIFDDQFSVERPDGSNFTLKIRSTKLEDSAMYFCASTTGNYGYTFGSGTRLTVV.

The CDR3 coding sequence is TGTGCCAGCAGTTTAGCGGGAGGGTACAATGAGCAGTTCTTC. Its protein is CASSLAGGYNEQFF. The chain is built from TRBV27 and TRBJ2-1, with 9 nucleotides matching TRBD2. This CDR3 spans 14 amino acids. V trimming: 2 bases; J trimming: 4 bases; junction bases outside the gene matches: 0. The germline gives CDR1 MNHEY, CDR2 SMNVEV (reference sequence).

The chain has TRBV27 and TRBJ1-2, with D possibly TRBD1 on 5 matching bases. V was shortened by 0 bases and J by 3 bases, with 14 bases between the two germline ends. CDR1 is MNHEY and CDR2 is SMNVEV in the germline V gene (reference sequence). This CDR3 has 16 amino acids. CDR3 in DNA: TGTGCCAGCAGTTTATCTACCCGGGGGGGGTACTATGGCTACACCTTC. It translates to CASSLSTRGGYYGYTF.

The chain uses TRBV5-6 and TRBJ1-2, with D perhaps TRBD1 (6 bases). This CDR3 region has 15 residues. Germline CDR1 SGHDT, CDR2 YYEEEE. V lost 4 bases, J lost 5 bases, and 18 bases lay in between. CDR3 residues: CASSRSAGVVYGYTF. The CDR3 coding sequence is TGTGCCAGCAGCCGCTCGGCAGGGGTAGTGTATGGCTACACCTTC.